The T cell receptor (beta chain) described here comes from a study of human versus mouse CDR3 diversity and MHC coevolution. Study background: Each sample yielded about 0.6 x 10^7 to 1.8 x 10^7 valid reads.

Findings and limits, study-wide: Some 1.6 million TCR beta clonotypes were estimated for humans, the largest repertoire. Clonal inequality was lowest in two of the three human donors.

Profiling relied on immunoSEQ multiplex PCR, and the TCRdb table lists in-frame clones only, not all of them. Of around 74,000 clones listed, around 92% are singletons. On this clone itself: Its antigen is not known.

V was clipped by 8 bases and J by 4 bases, with 20 bases between them. The V gene's germline CDR1 is KGHSH and CDR2 LQKENI. This CDR3 has 15 amino acids. Naive CD4 T cells, CD45RO-negative and CD62L-positive, were flow-sorted from PBMCs. The genes are TRBV18 and TRBJ1-1; tentative D call: TRBD1 (5 bases). This receptor was taken from a person aged 30-69 years in good health. The source material was naive CD4+ T cells from blood. The subset was: CD45RO-negative CD62L-positive naive CD4 T cells. CDR3 amino acids: CASTSPGGSVTEAFF. The CDR3 region has the DNA TGTGCCAGCACCAGCCCCGGGGGGTCGGTCACTGAAGCTTTCTTT.